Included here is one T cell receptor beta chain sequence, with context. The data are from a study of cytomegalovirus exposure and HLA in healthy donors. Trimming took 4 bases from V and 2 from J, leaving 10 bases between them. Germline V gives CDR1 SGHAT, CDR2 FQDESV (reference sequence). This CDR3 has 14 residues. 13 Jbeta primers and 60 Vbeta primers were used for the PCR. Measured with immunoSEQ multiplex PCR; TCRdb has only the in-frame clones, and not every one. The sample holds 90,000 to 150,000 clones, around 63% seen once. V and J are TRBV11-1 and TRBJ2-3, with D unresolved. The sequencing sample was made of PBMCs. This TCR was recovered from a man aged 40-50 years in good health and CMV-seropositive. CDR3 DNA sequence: TGTGCCAGCAGCTCCTCCGCGGCCACAGATACGCAGTATTTT. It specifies CASSSSAATDTQYF.